These 22 T cell receptor beta chains share one sample of origin, sequenced in a study of regulatory dendritic cells for organ transplantation. These receptors have no identified antigens. Sequencing used immunoSEQ multiplex PCR; TCRdb keeps in-frame clones, though not all of them. The table includes about 11,000 clones, 75% detected once. CFSE-labeled sorted T cells met regulatory or mature dendritic cells for five to six days. Sequenced sample: memory CD4+ T cells from blood cultured with regulatory dendritic cells. Subset meaning: CD45RO+ memory T cells. These receptors were collected from a human donor in good health.

This chain connects TRBV7-2 to TRBJ2-5; D perhaps matches TRBD1 (5 bases). This CDR3 spans 16 amino acids. Trimming left V 1 base short and J 5 bases short, with 17 bases between. In germline, CDR1 is SGHTA, CDR2 FQGNSA. Written as DNA, the CDR3 is TGTGCCAGCAGCTTAGAGCTCCAGGGATATGGGGAGACCCAGTACTTC. This sequence encodes CASSLELQGYGETQYF.

The gene calls are TRBV5-6 and TRBJ1-4; D might be TRBD1 (5 bases). The V end lost 4 bases, the J end lost 7 bases, and 17 bases lay between the germline ends. CDR1 SGHDT and CDR2 YYEEEE come from the germline V gene. This CDR3 is 15 amino acids long. This chain's CDR3 is CASSRGLGEGEKLFF. The CDR3 coding sequence is TGTGCCAGCAGCCGCGGGCTGGGGGAGGGTGAAAAACTGTTTTTT.

This clone was found a few times. V usage is TRBV5-1 and J usage is TRBJ1-1; the match to TRBD1 covers 8 bases. J was trimmed by 6 bases and V by 1 base; bases with no gene match: 8. The CDR3 is 15 residues long. From germline, CDR1 is SGHRS and CDR2 YFSETQ. The CDR3 loop is CASSLPQGGGPEAFF. CDR3 nucleotide sequence: TGCGCCAGCAGCTTGCCACAGGGGGGAGGTCCTGAAGCTTTCTTT.

The chain employs TRBV2 and TRBJ2-4; a possible D gene is TRBD2 (7 bases). This CDR3 region has 17 residues. Germline V gives CDR1 SNHLY, CDR2 FYNNEI. V lost 4 bases to trimming and J lost 6 bases, with 22 bases between them. CDR3 sequence reads: CASSGSGVGGPTNIQYF. The CDR3 nucleotides are TGTGCCAGCAGTGGATCTGGGGTGGGGGGGCCGACAAACATTCAGTACTTC.

V usage is TRBV4-2 and J usage is TRBJ2-2, with D tentatively TRBD2 (5 bases). CDR3 length: 16 residues. V was trimmed by 1 base and J by 3 bases, leaving 12 bases between them. Germline lookup yields CDR1 LGHNA and CDR2 YNFKEQ. The CDR3 sequence is CASSQASSGHTGELFF. The CDR3 region has the DNA TGTGCCAGCAGCCAAGCGTCCAGCGGCCACACCGGGGAGCTGTTTTTT.

The rearrangement joins TRBV2 to TRBJ1-5; D gene uncertain. The V end lost 4 bases, the J end lost 6 bases, and 16 bases lay between the germline ends. Germline V gene lookup returns CDR1 SNHLY and CDR2 FYNNEI. This CDR3 has 15 residues. The CDR3 here is CASSVRSQEVQPQHF. The CDR3 bases are TGTGCCAGCAGTGTACGGTCGCAGGAGGTTCAGCCCCAGCATTTT.

This chain uses TRBV13 with TRBJ1-2; TRBD1 matches 8 bases. Trimming at V came to 5 bases and at J to 8 bases, leaving 10 bases not matched to a gene. The CDR3 length is 14 residues. The germline CDR1 and CDR2 sequences are PRHDT and FYEKMQ (reference sequence). In DNA form, the CDR3 reads TGTGCCAGCAGCGGCCGGACAGGGACCGCGGGCTACACCTTC. Its translation is CASSGRTGTAGYTF.

This rearrangement joins TRBV13 to TRBJ2-3, with D maybe TRBD1 (5 bases). The germline gives CDR1 PRHDT, CDR2 FYEKMQ (reference sequence). V was cut by 0 bases and J by 4 bases, with 11 bases left in between. This CDR3 has 15 amino acids. The CDR3 spells CASSLGDSGPDTQYF. CDR3 sequence (DNA): TGTGCCAGCAGCTTAGGAGACAGTGGGCCAGATACGCAGTATTTT.

This sequence joins TRBV11-2 and TRBJ1-2; D unclear. Germline V CDR1 and CDR2: SGHAT, FQNNGV. The CDR3 is made up of 12 amino acids. V lost 5 bases, J lost 1 base, and 5 bases lay in between. In DNA, the CDR3 is TGTGCCAGCAGCCAATTTAACTATGGCTACACCTTC. It codes for CASSQFNYGYTF.

This clone was recorded a few times. The CDR3 nucleotides read TGTGCCAGCAGCTTGAAAGGCAGGGAAGACTATGGCTACACCTTC. Its protein product is CASSLKGREDYGYTF. The chain carries TRBV5-4 and TRBJ1-2; D possibly corresponds to TRBD1 (5 bases). The germline V gene encodes CDR1 SGHNT and CDR2 YYREEE (reference sequence). With 1 base removed from V and 3 bases from J, the gap between germline ends came to 13 bases. The CDR3 length is 15 residues.

The chain joins TRBV27 to TRBJ2-4; D gene unclear. Trimming cost V 2 bases and J 8 bases, with 10 bases left between them. The CDR3 loop spans 13 amino acids. Germline CDR1 is MNHEY and CDR2 is SMNVEV (reference sequence). The chain's CDR3 is CASSLPPFDIQYF. For the CDR3, the DNA is TGTGCCAGCAGTTTACCTCCGTTTGACATTCAGTACTTC.

In this sample, this clone turned up a few times. This rearrangement joins TRBV7-2 to TRBJ2-7; 7 bases are a match to TRBD2. V shed 4 bases and J 3 bases; nucleotides not matched to a gene: 3. From germline, CDR1 is SGHTA and CDR2 FQGNSA. The CDR3 totals 13 residues. CDR3 residues: CASSSSSGYEQYF. For the CDR3, the DNA is TGTGCCAGCAGCTCTTCTAGCGGCTACGAGCAGTACTTC.

This clone was counted a single time. The rearrangement links TRBV5-1 to TRBJ1-3, with a weak D call TRBD1 (5 bases). The CDR3 runs 15 residues. Looked up from germline, CDR1 is SGHRS and CDR2 is YFSETQ. V lost 1 base, J lost 0 bases, and 8 bases lay in between. CDR3 protein: CASSLTQVSGNTIYF. CDR3 nucleotide sequence: TGCGCCAGCAGCTTGACACAGGTCTCTGGAAACACCATATATTTT.

This clone was counted a single time. CDR3 in amino acids: CASSGRTLAGGSDTQYF. CDR3 DNA: TGTGCCAGCAGCGGGCGAACGCTAGCGGGGGGGTCAGATACGCAGTATTTT. This rearrangement joins TRBV5-6 to TRBJ2-3; 12 bases are a match to TRBD2. The germline gives CDR1 SGHDT, CDR2 YYEEEE. With V trimmed by 4 bases and J by 4 bases, 10 bases remained unmatched. This CDR3 has 17 amino acids.

CDR3 DNA sequence: TGTGCCAGCCGGGCCAACAGGTTAGGGACTGAAGCTTTCTTT. This gives the protein CASRANRLGTEAFF. The chain joins TRBV2 to TRBJ1-1; tentative D call: TRBD1 (5 bases). The CDR3 is 14 residues long. Trimming stripped 8 bases from V and 5 bases from J, with 18 bases between. The germline gives CDR1 SNHLY, CDR2 FYNNEI. The complete variable domain, with remaining parts taken from reference TRBV2 and TRBJ1-1, reads EPEVTQTPSHQVTQMGQEVILRCVPISNHLYFYWYRQILGQKVEFLVSFYNNEISEKSEIFDDQFSVERPDGSNFTLKIRSTKLEDSAMYFCASRANRLGTEAFFGQGTRLTVV.

The rearrangement uses TRBV29-1 and TRBJ1-3; D is ambiguous. Germline V gene lookup returns CDR1 SQVTM and CDR2 ANQGSEA. Trimming took off 4 bases at V and 4 bases at J, with 11 bases between the two ends. The CDR3 length is 13 residues. CDR3 DNA sequence: TGCAGCGTTGGACCGGGGAGCGGAAACACCATATATTTT. This sequence encodes CSVGPGSGNTIYF.

This chain joins TRBV5-1 and TRBJ2-2, with 10 bases aligning to TRBD2. The germline CDR1 and CDR2 sequences are SGHRS and YFSETQ. This CDR3 region has 16 residues. V lost 0 bases and J lost 6; bases outside the gene matches: 5. Here the CDR3 DNA reads TGCGCCAGCAGCTTGGCAGCGGGGGGGCCTCCCGGGGAGCTGTTTTTT. Residues: CASSLAAGGPPGELFF.

The chain is built from TRBV15 and TRBJ2-3; D may be TRBD1 (6 bases). The V gene's germline CDR1 is LNHNV and CDR2 YYDKDF (reference sequence). CDR3 size: 14 residues. V gave up 3 bases and J gave up 2 bases, with 9 bases separating them. The CDR3 loop reads CATSRDRVTDTQYF. CDR3 sequence (DNA): TGTGCCACCAGCAGGGACAGAGTCACAGATACGCAGTATTTT.

The chain is built from TRBV11-2 and TRBJ1-2; no reliable D call. V was trimmed by 1 base and J by 3 bases, leaving 9 bases between them. This CDR3 has 14 residues. Per the germline V gene, CDR1 is SGHAT and CDR2 is FQNNGV. In DNA form, the CDR3 reads TGTGCCAGCAGCTTAGGGGCACAGCACTATGGCTACACCTTC. Protein product: CASSLGAQHYGYTF.

This chain links TRBV4-1 with TRBJ2-5; 7 bases fit TRBD2. Germline assignment: CDR1 MGHRA and CDR2 YSYEKL. This CDR3 is 14 amino acids long. Trimming removed 5 bases from V and 3 bases from J; junction bases left unmatched: 6. The CDR3 sequence is CASSWLAAKETQYF. CDR3 nucleotide sequence: TGCGCCAGCAGCTGGCTAGCGGCGAAAGAGACCCAGTACTTC.

Only a few counts were recorded for this clone. V usage is TRBV5-1 and J usage is TRBJ1-2; no clear D. The CDR3 loop spans 15 amino acids. Per the germline V gene, CDR1 is SGHRS and CDR2 is YFSETQ. V shed 3 bases and J shed 4 bases, with 16 bases lying between them. DNA of the CDR3: TGCGCCAGCAGCTCCTGGCCCGCCGATCGCTATGGCTACACCTTC. It is translated as CASSSWPADRYGYTF. The full variable domain, its missing parts supplied by reference TRBV5-1 and TRBJ1-2, is KAGVTQTPRYLIKTRGQQVTLSCSPISGHRSVSWYQQTPGQGLQFLFEYFSETQRNKGNFPGRFSGRQFSNSRSEMNVSTLELGDSALYLCASSSWPADRYGYTFGSGTRLTVV.

The genes are TRBV6-5 and TRBJ2-3; TRBD2 matches 10 bases. This CDR3 has 15 amino acids. J lost 2 bases, V lost 7 bases, and 6 bases had no gene match. Germline loops: CDR1 MNHEY, CDR2 SVGAGI. Written as DNA, the CDR3 is TGTGCCAGCAAAGCGGGGGGGGCCCACACAGATACGCAGTATTTT. Its protein is CASKAGGAHTDTQYF.